This T cell receptor beta chain was observed in a study of cytomegalovirus exposure and HLA in healthy donors. Across the whole study: Earlier, 95 million to 140 million unique TCR beta sequences were recovered from roughly 200 million T cells by an analysis.

Points on this clone: Its cognate antigen is unknown.

Study-wide findings and caveats: Most TCRs appeared rarely, but some public TCRs recurred in many donors.

Both 60 Vbeta primers and 13 Jbeta primers went into the PCR. Libraries were prepared by immunoSEQ multiplex PCR; TCRdb keeps only in-frame clonotypes and omits some of them. Of about 150,000 clones listed, roughly 73% are singletons. The V gene end was trimmed by 5 bases and the J gene end by 7 bases; junction bases not matched to a gene: 8. Germline V lookup: CDR1 SGHAT, CDR2 FQNNGV. The CDR3 contains 14 residues. The source material was PBMCs. The rearrangement uses TRBV11-2 and TRBJ2-7; 10 bases agree with TRBD2. This sequence originates from a man younger than 30 in good health and CMV-seropositive. The chain's CDR3 is CASSPLAGEWEQYF. In nucleotides, the CDR3 is TGTGCCAGCAGCCCGCTAGCGGGAGAGTGGGAGCAGTACTTC.